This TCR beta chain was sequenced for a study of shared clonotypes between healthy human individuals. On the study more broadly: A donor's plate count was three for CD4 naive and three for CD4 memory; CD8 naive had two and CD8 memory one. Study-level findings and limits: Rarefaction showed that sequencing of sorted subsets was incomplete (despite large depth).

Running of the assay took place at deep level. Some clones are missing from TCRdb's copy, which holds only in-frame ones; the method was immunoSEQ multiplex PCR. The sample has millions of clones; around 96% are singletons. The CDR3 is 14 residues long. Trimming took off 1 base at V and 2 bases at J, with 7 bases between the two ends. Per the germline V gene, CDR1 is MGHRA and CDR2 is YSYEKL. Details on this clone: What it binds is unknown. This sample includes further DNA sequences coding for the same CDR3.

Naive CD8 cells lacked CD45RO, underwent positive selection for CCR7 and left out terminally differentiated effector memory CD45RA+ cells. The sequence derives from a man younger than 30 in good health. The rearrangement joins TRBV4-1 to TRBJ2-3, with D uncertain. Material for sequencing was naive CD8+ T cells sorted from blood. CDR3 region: CASSQAASTDTQYF. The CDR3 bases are TGCGCCAGCAGCCAAGCTGCCTCCACAGATACGCAGTATTTT.